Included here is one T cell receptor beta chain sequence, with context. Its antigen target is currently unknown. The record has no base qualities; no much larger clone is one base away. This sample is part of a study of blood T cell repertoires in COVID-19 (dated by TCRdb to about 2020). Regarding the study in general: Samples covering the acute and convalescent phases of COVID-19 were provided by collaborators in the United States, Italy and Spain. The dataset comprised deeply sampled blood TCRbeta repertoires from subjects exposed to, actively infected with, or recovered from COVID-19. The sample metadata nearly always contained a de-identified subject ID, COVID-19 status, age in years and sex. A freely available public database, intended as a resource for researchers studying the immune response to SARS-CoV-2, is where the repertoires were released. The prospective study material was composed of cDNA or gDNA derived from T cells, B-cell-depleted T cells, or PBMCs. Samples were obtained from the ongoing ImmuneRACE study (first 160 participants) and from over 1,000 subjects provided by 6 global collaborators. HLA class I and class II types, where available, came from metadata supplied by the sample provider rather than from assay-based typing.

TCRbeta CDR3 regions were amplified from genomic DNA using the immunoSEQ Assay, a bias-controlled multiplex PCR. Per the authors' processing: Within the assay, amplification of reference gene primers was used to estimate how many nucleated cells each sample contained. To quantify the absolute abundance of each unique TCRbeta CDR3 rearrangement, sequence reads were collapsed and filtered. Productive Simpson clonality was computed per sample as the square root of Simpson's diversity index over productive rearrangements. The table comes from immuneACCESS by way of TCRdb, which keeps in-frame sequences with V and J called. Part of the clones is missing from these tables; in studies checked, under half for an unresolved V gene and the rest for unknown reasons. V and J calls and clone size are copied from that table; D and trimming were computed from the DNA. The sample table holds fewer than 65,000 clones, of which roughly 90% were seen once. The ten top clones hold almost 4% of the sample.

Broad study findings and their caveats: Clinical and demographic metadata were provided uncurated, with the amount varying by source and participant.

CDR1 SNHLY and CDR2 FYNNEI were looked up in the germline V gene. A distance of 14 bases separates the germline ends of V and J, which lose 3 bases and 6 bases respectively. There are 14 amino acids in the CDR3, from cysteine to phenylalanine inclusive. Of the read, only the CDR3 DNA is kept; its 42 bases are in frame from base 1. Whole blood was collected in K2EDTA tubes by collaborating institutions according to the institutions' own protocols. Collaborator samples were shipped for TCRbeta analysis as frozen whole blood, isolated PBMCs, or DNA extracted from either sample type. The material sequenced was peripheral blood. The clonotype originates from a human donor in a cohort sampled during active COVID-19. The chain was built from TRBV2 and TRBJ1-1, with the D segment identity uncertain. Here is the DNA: TGTGCCAGCAGTGAGGGTGGAGGGTATGCTGAAGCTTTCTTT. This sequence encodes CASSEGGGYAEAFF. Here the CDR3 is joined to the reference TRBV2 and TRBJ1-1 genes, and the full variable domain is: EPEVTQTPSHQVTQMGQEVILRCVPISNHLYFYWYRQILGQKVEFLVSFYNNEISEKSEIFDDQFSVERPDGSNFTLKIRSTKLEDSAMYFCASSEGGGYAEAFFGQGTRLTVV.